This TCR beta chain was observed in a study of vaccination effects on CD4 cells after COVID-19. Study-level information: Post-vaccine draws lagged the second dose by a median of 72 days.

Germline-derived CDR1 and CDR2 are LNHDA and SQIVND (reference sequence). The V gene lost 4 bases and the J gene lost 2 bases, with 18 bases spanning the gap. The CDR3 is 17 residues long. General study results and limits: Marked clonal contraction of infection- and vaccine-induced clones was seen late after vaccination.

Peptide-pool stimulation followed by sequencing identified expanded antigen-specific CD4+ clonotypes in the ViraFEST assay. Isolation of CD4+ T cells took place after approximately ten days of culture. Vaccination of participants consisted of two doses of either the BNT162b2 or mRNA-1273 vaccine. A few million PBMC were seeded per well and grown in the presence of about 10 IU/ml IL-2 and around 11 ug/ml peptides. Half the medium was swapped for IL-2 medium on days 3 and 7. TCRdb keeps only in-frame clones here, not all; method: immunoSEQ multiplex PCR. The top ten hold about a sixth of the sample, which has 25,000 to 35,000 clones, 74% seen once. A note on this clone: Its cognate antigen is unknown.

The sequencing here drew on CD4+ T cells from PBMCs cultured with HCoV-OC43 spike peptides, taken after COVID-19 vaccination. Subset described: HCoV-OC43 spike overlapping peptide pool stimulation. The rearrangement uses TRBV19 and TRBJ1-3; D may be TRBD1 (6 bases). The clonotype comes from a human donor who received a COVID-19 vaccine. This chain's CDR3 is CASSKGRYREAGNTIYF. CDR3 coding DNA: TGTGCCAGTAGTAAAGGCCGTTACAGGGAGGCTGGAAACACCATATATTTT. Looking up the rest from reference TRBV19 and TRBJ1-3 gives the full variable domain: DGGITQSPKYLFRKEGQNVTLSCEQNLNHDAMYWYRQDPGQGLRLIYYSQIVNDFQKGDIAEGYSVSREKKESFPLTVTSAQKNPTAFYLCASSKGRYREAGNTIYFGEGSWLTVV.